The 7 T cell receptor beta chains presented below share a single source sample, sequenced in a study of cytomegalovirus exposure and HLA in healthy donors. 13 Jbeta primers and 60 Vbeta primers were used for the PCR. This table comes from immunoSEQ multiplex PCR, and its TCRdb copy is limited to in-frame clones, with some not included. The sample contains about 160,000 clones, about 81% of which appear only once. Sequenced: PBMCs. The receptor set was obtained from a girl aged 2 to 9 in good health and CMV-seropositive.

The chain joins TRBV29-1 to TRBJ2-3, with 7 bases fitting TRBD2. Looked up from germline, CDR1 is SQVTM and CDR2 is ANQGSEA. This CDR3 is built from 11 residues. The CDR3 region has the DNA TGCACGGGGGGAATGACAGATACGCAGTATTTT. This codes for CTGGMTDTQYF.

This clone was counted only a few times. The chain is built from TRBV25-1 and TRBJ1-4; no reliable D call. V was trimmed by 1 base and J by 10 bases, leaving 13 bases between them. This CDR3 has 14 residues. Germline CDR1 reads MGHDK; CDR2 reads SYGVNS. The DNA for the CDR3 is TGTGCCAGCAGTGAATGGGTGAGCGGAGGAAAACTGTTTTTT. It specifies CASSEWVSGGKLFF.

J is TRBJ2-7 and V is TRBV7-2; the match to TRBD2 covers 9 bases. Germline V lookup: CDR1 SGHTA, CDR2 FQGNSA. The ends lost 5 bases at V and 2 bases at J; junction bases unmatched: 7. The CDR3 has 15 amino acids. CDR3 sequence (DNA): TGTGCCAGCAGCAACCACCGGACTAGCGCCTACGAGCAGTACTTC. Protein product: CASSNHRTSAYEQYF.

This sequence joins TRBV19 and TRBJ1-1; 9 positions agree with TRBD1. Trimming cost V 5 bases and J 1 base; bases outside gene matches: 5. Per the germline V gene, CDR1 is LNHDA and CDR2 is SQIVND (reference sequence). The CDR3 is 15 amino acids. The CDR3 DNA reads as TGTGCCAGTAGTTCCCGGGGACAGGGGAACACTGAAGCTTTCTTT. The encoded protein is CASSSRGQGNTEAFF.

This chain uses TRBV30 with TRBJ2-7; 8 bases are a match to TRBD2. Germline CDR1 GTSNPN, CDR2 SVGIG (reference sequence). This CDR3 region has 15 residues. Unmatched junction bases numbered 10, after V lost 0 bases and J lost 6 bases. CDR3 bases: TGTGCCTGGAGTGTAGGAGGGGCGGCGGGGGGCGAGCAGTACTTC. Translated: CAWSVGGAAGGEQYF.

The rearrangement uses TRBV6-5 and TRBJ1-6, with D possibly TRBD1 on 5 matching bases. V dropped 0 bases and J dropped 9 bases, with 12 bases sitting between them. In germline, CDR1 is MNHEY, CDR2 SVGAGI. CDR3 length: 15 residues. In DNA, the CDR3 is TGTGCCAGCAGTTACTCGGGGGGAAGAGGTTCACCCCTCCACTTT. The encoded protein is CASSYSGGRGSPLHF.

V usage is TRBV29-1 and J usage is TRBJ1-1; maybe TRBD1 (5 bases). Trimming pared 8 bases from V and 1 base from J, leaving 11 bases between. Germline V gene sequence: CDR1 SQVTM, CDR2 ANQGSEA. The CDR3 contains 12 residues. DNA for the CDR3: TGCAGCTCGCTGGGGGGGAACACTGAAGCTTTCTTT. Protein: CSSLGGNTEAFF. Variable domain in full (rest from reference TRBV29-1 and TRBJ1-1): SAVISQKPSRDICQRGTSLTIQCQVDSQVTMMFWYRQQPGQSLTLIATANQGSEATYESGFVIDKFPISRPNLTFSTLTVSNMSPEDSSIYLCSSLGGNTEAFFGQGTRLTVV.